This T cell receptor (beta chain) was sequenced for a study of cytomegalovirus exposure and HLA in healthy donors (TCRdb year 2017). Looking at the study overall: An earlier analysis of 587 of the donors reported 250 to 300 Gb of sequence data and 117 million unique TCR beta sequences from 150 million to 200 million T cells. An early release that covered fewer than 800 HLA-typed donors contained about 300 gigabases of sequencing data and roughly 84 million unique TCR sequences. The genetic ancestry cluster associated with self-reported Caucasian donors included 81% of the approximately 400 genotyped donors. The study was designed to test whether signatures of past pathogen exposure could be identified by cataloging public T cell receptors. Using immunosequencing, the study profiled T cell repertoires from 550 to 750 subjects and related those repertoires to cytomegalovirus serostatus. Besides the first cohort of around 670 subjects, a separate validation cohort made up of 120 different subjects was used. The study combined high-throughput TCR immunosequencing, statistical association of individual TCRs with disease status, and machine learning to predict cytomegalovirus infection status. A later analysis re-analyzed previously published TCR beta repertoires from about 730 donors and added high-resolution HLA genotyping to study TCR occurrence patterns. Rather than using new phenotypic data, the later analysis identified candidate immune exposures from TCR beta sequences and from how often those sequences occurred across donors. In an earlier analysis of roughly 540 of the donors, high-throughput TCR beta sequencing was used to judge whether each TCR beta V gene segment behaved as functional or pseudogenic. Donor age, sex, ethnicity and CMV serostatus were compiled alongside the repertoire data. Genome-wide SNP genotypes for about 55% of the roughly 670 donors were used in a later genetic analysis, which treated that subset as a discovery cohort. All discovery cohort repertoires had been generated on a single sequencing platform. Both class I and class II loci were covered by HLA typing, at four-digit resolution. The number of typed donors differed by locus: about 620-630 for A, B, C, DRB1 and DQB1; approximately 520 for DQA1; 606 for DPA1; and 400 to 480 for DPB1. A handful of DR-DQ haplotypes were handled as single units for association and clustering because linkage in the cohort was strong. Among a few hundred genotyped donors of the cohort, an average of about 240,000 unique TCR beta nucleotide sequences were sequenced per donor, roughly 20% of them non-productive.

A remark on this clone: Its recognized antigen is unknown. There are no base qualities to consult, and no much larger clone falls within one base.

General conclusions and limits of the study: In a later analysis, most CMV-associated TCR beta chains were found to appear HLA-restricted, with HLA associations seemingly driven largely by CMV exposure. Compared with the 666-donor mean, donors in an Asian-associated ancestry cluster had fewer N-insertions in productive TCRs, according to a later genetic analysis. The only immune exposure information available for the cohort was CMV serostatus. In the study, 150 to 200 TCR beta chains were listed as associated with cytomegalovirus. Specific HLA alleles were associated with 15,000 to 20,000 TCR beta sequences at a false discovery rate of 0.05 in a later analysis. According to the authors, the approach could potentially be generalized to other disease states and immunological phenotypes. Strong co-occurrence of HLA alleles, especially DR and DQ, made assigning TCR associations to individual alleles difficult. Some IMGT-functional V segments, including TRBV6-2 and TRBV6-3, could not be distinguished by the 87-base-pair reads and were therefore excluded. A later analysis reported that several top co-occurrence clusters appeared linked to parvovirus B19, influenza, CMV and Epstein-Barr virus. In vitro tests confirmed that three of the cytomegalovirus-associated TCR beta chains recognize cytomegalovirus antigens. A further reported finding was that TCR beta sequences accurately predicted the HLA-A and HLA-B alleles for most subjects in the first cohort. The cohort was sequenced for TCR beta chains only, and without alpha or paired-chain data the features that could be detected were limited. In an earlier analysis of 587 of the donors, most TCR beta V segments appeared in productive rearrangements about 87% or about 30% of the time, broadly matching IMGT annotations. While some public TCRs were present in many individuals, most TCR sequences turned up only very rarely across donors. Roughly uniform sequencing depth across donors was assumed in presence/absence analyses, although this assumption may not hold. In a later analysis, the rate of TCR association differed among HLA loci, with DRB1 alleles having the most associated TCRs and HLA-C alleles having the fewest. A group of highly shared sequence variants was considered likely to be a technical artifact of the sequencing pipeline. An association between a missense DCLRE1C variant and V-gene and J-gene trimming of TCR beta chains was found in a later genetic analysis and replicated in an independent cohort. Cytomegalovirus status was reported to be diagnosed by the classifier with high specificity and sensitivity in both the original and validation cohorts. Because counts were too low, seventeen rarely observed V segments, including chromosome 9 orphons, were excluded from the earlier analysis of 587 of the donors. Linkage disequilibrium might explain the correlated functional status among segregating V segments, but an unknown experimental factor could not be excluded. HLA typing was unavailable for some donors at each locus, so association tests used only the typed subset. In a later analysis, HLA-associated TCR beta chains showed more clonal expansion and lower generation probabilities than non-associated chains that were equally common.

The CDR3 has 17 amino acids, counting the end cysteine and phenylalanine. The retained sequence is limited to the CDR3, 51 bases, with the frame set at the first base. V has 2 bases trimmed and J has 6 bases trimmed; junction bases matching no gene number 9. The germline V gene (reference sequence) specifies SEHNR as CDR1 and FQNEAQ as CDR2. Library preparation used the immunoSEQ multiplex PCR assay. The multiplex PCR relied on a mix of 60 forward primers for TCR Vbeta segments and 13 reverse primers for TCR Jbeta segments. The CDR3 region of rearranged TCR beta genes was amplified from genomic DNA with a multiplex PCR assay. The amplified TCR beta libraries were sequenced on the Illumina HiSeq System as 87-base-pair reads. The original methods were these. A later analysis counted 75 million to 100 million unique TCR beta chains across the 600 to 850 repertoires, and around 9.9 million of these chains were shared by at least two donors. Raw reads were error-corrected and collapsed into unique sequences by a nearest-neighbor algorithm in which closely related sequences were merged to remove PCR and sequencing errors. Alignment of CDR3 sequences to IMGT reference sequences was used to assign V, D and J gene segments. For a sequence to be retained, a match of at least six nucleotides was required to both a V gene segment and a J gene segment. Rearrangements were called productive when the CDR3 lacked stop codons and stayed in frame with V and J; all others were non-productive. CDR3 was defined by IMGT convention, running from the second conserved V-encoded cysteine to the conserved J-encoded phenylalanine. The earlier analysis of 500 to 600 of the donors excluded sequences that lacked an unambiguous match to a single V gene segment. An earlier analysis of 550 to 650 of the donors classified V segments as functional when productive rearrangements were above 56.7% and as segregating when the standard deviation between donors was above 5%. A statistical classification framework was built for diagnosing cytomegalovirus status from the catalog of TCR beta chain sequences. In a later analysis, V and J genes were assigned by comparing TCR nucleotide sequences against IMGT/GENE-DB human TR gene sequences. The TCRdist pipeline was used in a later analysis to assign CDR3 sequences and most-parsimonious VDJ recombination scenarios. A later analysis defined each TCR beta chain by its CDR3 amino acid sequence plus V-gene family, and excluded reads lacking a unique V-gene family. As a way to deal with suspected cross-contamination and a sequencing artifact, a later analysis dropped hundreds of nucleotide sequences that were highly shared and had low generation probability. In a later analysis, a clonal expansion index was calculated for each public chain from normalized within-repertoire ranks of inferred template counts. In a later analysis, generation probabilities were computed using a VDJ recombination model fitted to out-of-frame rearrangements, and the results were checked against IGoR. Hypergeometric tests were used in a later analysis to score TCR-TCR, TCR-HLA and TCR-CMV co-occurrence, with a repertoire-size bias correction applied to the TCR pairs. False discovery rates were estimated in a later analysis by permuting HLA or CMV assignments 20 times. In a later analysis, co-occurring TCRs were grouped with DBSCAN, and TCRdist sequence similarity was added when clustering was performed within HLA-allele-positive subsets. Co-occurrence clustering excluded repertoires with fewer than 30,000 or more than 120,000 public chains, plus five with anomalous nucleotide sharing. This is the immuneACCESS table as TCRdb keeps it, with only in-frame sequences that have V and J called. A part of the clones is gone; compared with another copy, unresolved V genes explain less than half, and the rest is unexplained. V and J calls and clone size are copied from that table; D and trimming were computed from the DNA. The sample contains approximately 88,000 clones, 76% of them found a single time. 5.3% of the sample lies in the top ten.

The cohort was made up of roughly 670 healthy bone marrow donors. At the time of sampling, every cohort member was nominally healthy, though immune exposures that went unrecorded were likely present. The donor was CMV seropositive and was included in the group of 250 to 300 seropositive cohort members. Each donor provided a peripheral blood sample, and peripheral blood mononuclear cells were used for TCR beta sequencing. Genomic DNA extraction from the blood cell samples was performed with the Qiagen DNeasy Blood Extraction Kit. The V and J segments used are TRBV7-9 and TRBJ2-1, and 11 junction bases match TRBD2. The receptor's source is a young man in good health and CMV-seropositive. The source material was PBMCs. The DNA is TGTGCCAGCAGCTTAACCCCGGGACTAGCGGAGAGCAATGAGCAGTTCTTC. It translates to CASSLTPGLAESNEQFF.